This T cell receptor beta chain was identified in a study of T cells after yellow fever vaccination. TCRdb used MiXCR to reprocess the 5' RACE reads, holding one entry per CDR3 protein. The data contain 620,000 or so distinct CDR3 sequences, approximately 13% of them seen just once; the ten biggest clones take up 15%. The ends lost 3 bases at V and 4 bases at J; junction bases unmatched: 9. The CDR3 runs 16 residues. Germline V lookup: CDR1 SGHDT, CDR2 YYEEEE. This clonotype was found a few times. The TCR sequence derives from a man aged 30-40 years who received the YFV17D yellow fever vaccine. The V gene is TRBV5-6, the J gene TRBJ2-2; 7 bases align to TRBD2. This sample comprised PBMCs, obtained on the day of the yellow fever booster vaccination. The chain's CDR3 is CASSSLTSEGTGELFF. CDR3 in DNA: TGTGCCAGCAGCTCCCTAACTAGCGAGGGCACCGGGGAGCTGTTTTTT.